This T cell receptor beta chain comes out of a study of CD8+CD57+ T cells in acquired aplastic anemia. CDR3 and TCR beta VDJ profiling relied on a genomic DNA template. TCRdb independently ran MiXCR on the reads; one entry per CDR3 protein. The sample has 150,000 to 200,000 distinct CDR3 sequences, around 75% seen once. Sequencing was done on patients that had shown CD8+CD57+ cell expansion by flow cytometry. Germline assignment: CDR1 SGHVS and CDR2 FQNEAQ. This CDR3 comprises 15 residues. With 5 bases clipped from V and 4 bases from J, the junction kept 7 bases outside the gene matches. The sequenced material came from sorted CD4+, CD8+, or CD8+CD57+ T cells (not recorded which) from PBMCs. The receptor was derived from a human donor with aplastic anemia. V and J are TRBV7-8 and TRBJ1-5, with TRBD1 matching over 8 bases. The CDR3 loop is CASSRRGQGNQPQHF. CDR3 sequence (DNA): TGTGCCAGCAGCCGTCGCGGACAGGGAAATCAGCCCCAGCATTTT.